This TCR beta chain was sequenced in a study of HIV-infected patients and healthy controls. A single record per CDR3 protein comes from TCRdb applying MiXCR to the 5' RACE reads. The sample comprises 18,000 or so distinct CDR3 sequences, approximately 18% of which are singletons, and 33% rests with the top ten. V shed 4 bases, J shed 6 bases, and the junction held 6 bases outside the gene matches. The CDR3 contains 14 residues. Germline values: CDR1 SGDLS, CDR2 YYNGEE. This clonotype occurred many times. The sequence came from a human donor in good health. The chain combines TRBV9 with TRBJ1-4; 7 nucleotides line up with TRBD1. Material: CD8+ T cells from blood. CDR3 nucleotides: TGTGCCAGCAGCTCAGGGGGATCGGATGAAAAACTGTTTTTT. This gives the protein CASSSGGSDEKLFF.